The rows below give T cell receptor beta chains drawn from one sample of a study of T-cell reconstitution after alpha-beta-depleted transplantation in children. TCRdb itself ran the PCR reads through MiXCR, one entry per CDR3 protein. Of under 250,000 distinct CDR3 sequences listed, around a sixth are singletons. Sequencing was performed on PBMCs, mostly from graft donor cells, taken 360 days after TCRalphabeta/CD19-depleted stem cell transplant. The receptors shown here come from a male patient between 2 and 10 years old who had a stem cell transplant for acute lymphoblastic leukemia, so the T cells may come from the graft donor. CDR3s include the opening cysteine and the closing phenylalanine or tryptophan. The D gene is left open where the match is weak. Size tells how often a clone was seen (once, few, many) or the class of an expanded clone, and some rows leave it out.

D gene	CDR3 length	J gene	V gene	clone size	CDR3 protein	CDR3 DNA
TRBD1	14	TRBJ2-3	TRBV5-1	few	CASSSTGGADTQYF	TGCGCCAGCAGCTCCACAGGGGGCGCAGATACGCAGTATTTT
NA	14	TRBJ1-5	TRBV4-2	NA	CAGSLGQFNQPQHF	TGTGCCGGCAGCCTTGGACAGTTCAATCAGCCCCAGCATTTT
NA	15	TRBJ2-2	TRBV11-2	NA	CASSKPNANTGELFF	TGTGCCAGCAGCAAACCAAACGCGAACACCGGGGAGCTGTTTTTT
NA	19	TRBJ2-7	TRBV24-1	NA	CATSDLGPSGPVYYAEQYF	TGTGCCACCAGTGATCTGGGACCTTCTGGTCCCGTATATTACGCAGAGCAGTACTTC
TRBD1	17	TRBJ2-5	TRBV4-1	NA	CASSHDPATGARGTQYF	TGCGCCAGCAGCCATGATCCGGCGACAGGGGCTAGGGGGACCCAGTACTTC
TRBD2	15	TRBJ2-7	TRBV29-1	few	CSVLRLAGGLYEQYF	TGCAGCGTCCTCAGACTAGCGGGAGGTTTATACGAGCAGTACTTC
NA	13	TRBJ1-1	TRBV7-9	NA	CASSVQGSPEAFF	TGTGCCAGCAGCGTACAGGGTTCCCCTGAAGCTTTCTTT
NA	14	TRBJ1-1	TRBV12-3/TRBV12-4	NA	CASSLGGPWTEAFF	TGTGCCAGCAGTTTAGGGGGCCCCTGGACTGAAGCTTTCTTT
NA	17	TRBJ2-2	TRBV5-1	few	CASKDNTSPNRAGELFF	TGCGCCAGCAAGGACAACACTTCTCCCAATAGAGCCGGGGAGCTGTTTTTT
TRBD1	14	TRBJ2-5	TRBV18	few	CASSPTGGQETQYF	TGTGCCAGCTCACCTACAGGGGGCCAGGAGACCCAGTACTTC
NA	13	TRBJ2-5	TRBV4-2	NA	CASSSGERETQYF	TGTGCCAGCAGCTCGGGGGAGCGGGAGACCCAGTACTTC
NA	13	TRBJ2-1	TRBV5-1	NA	CASSPAGWDEQFF	TGCGCCAGCAGCCCGGCAGGGTGGGATGAGCAGTTCTTC
TRBD1	14	TRBJ2-7	TRBV29-1	many	CSVEEDRGPYEQYF	TGCAGCGTTGAAGAGGACAGGGGGCCCTACGAGCAGTACTTC
TRBD2	15	TRBJ2-1	TRBV12-3/TRBV12-4	few	CASSWTSGGHNEQFF	TGTGCCAGCAGTTGGACTAGCGGGGGTCACAATGAGCAGTTCTTC
TRBD1	14	TRBJ2-2	TRBV5-1	few	CASSFTGENGELFF	TGCGCCAGCAGCTTCACAGGGGAAAACGGGGAGCTGTTTTTT
NA	17	TRBJ1-3	TRBV6-5	NA	CASSYGQGFLSGNTIYF	TGTGCCAGCAGTTACGGGCAGGGCTTTCTCTCTGGAAACACCATATATTTT
NA	14	TRBJ2-5	TRBV7-2	NA	CASSLDLFQETQYF	TGTGCCAGCAGCTTAGATCTGTTCCAAGAGACCCAGTACTTC
TRBD1	17	TRBJ2-5	TRBV10-3	NA	CAISGSGTDKYQETQYF	TGTGCCATCAGTGGATCCGGGACAGACAAGTACCAAGAGACCCAGTACTTC
NA	19	TRBJ2-2	TRBV11-3	NA	CASSPLWKGPKGDTGELFF	TGTGCCAGCAGCCCTTTGTGGAAAGGCCCCAAGGGGGACACCGGGGAGCTGTTTTTT
TRBD1	13	TRBJ1-1	TRBV5-1	NA	CASSGDRGAEAFF	TGCGCCAGCAGCGGGGACAGGGGGGCTGAAGCTTTCTTT
NA	14	TRBJ2-7	TRBV25-1	few	CASSEWGTHYEQYF	TGTGCCAGCAGTGAATGGGGTACTCACTACGAGCAGTACTTC
NA	15	TRBJ2-5	TRBV20-1	NA	CSATPDGLSRETQYF	TGCAGTGCTACCCCGGACGGACTCTCGAGGGAGACCCAGTACTTC
NA	16	TRBJ2-1	TRBV5-1	NA	CASSLVGGLSYNEQFF	TGCGCCAGCAGCTTGGTGGGGGGTCTCTCCTACAATGAGCAGTTCTTC
NA	14	TRBJ2-7	TRBV12-3/TRBV12-4	few	CASSLREDSYEQYF	TGTGCCAGCAGTTTACGTGAGGATTCCTACGAGCAGTACTTC
TRBD1	14	TRBJ1-4	TRBV12-3/TRBV12-4	NA	CASSPGTGWEKLFF	TGTGCCAGCAGTCCAGGGACAGGGTGGGAAAAACTGTTTTTT
NA	15	TRBJ1-1	TRBV7-2	few	CASSLDGSVNTEAFF	TGTGCCAGCAGCTTAGATGGTTCAGTGAACACTGAAGCTTTCTTT
TRBD1	17	TRBJ2-2	TRBV7-9	NA	CASSLSRDRGTTGELFF	TGTGCCAGCAGCCTCTCCCGGGACAGGGGTACCACCGGGGAGCTGTTTTTT
NA	13	TRBJ2-7	TRBV9	NA	CASSVGPSYEQYF	TGTGCCAGCAGCGTAGGTCCCTCCTACGAGCAGTACTTC
NA	17	TRBJ2-7	TRBV7-2	NA	CASSLAGWAASSYEQYF	TGTGCCAGCAGCTTAGCGGGCTGGGCGGCCAGCTCCTACGAGCAGTACTTC
TRBD1	14	TRBJ1-5	TRBV7-9	NA	CASSSTGENQPQHF	TGTGCCAGCAGCTCCACAGGGGAAAATCAGCCCCAGCATTTT
TRBD2	18	TRBJ2-1	TRBV10-3	NA	CAISVRGLAGTSYNEQFF	TGTGCCATCAGTGTGCGCGGACTAGCGGGAACGTCGTACAATGAGCAGTTCTTC
NA	16	TRBJ1-6	TRBV4-2	few	CASSRLPGPSNSPLHF	TGTGCCAGCAGCCGTTTACCGGGACCGAGTAATTCACCCCTCCACTTT
TRBD1	15	TRBJ2-7	TRBV18	few	CASSPNRDRGYEQYF	TGTGCCAGCTCACCGAACCGGGACAGGGGGTACGAGCAGTACTTC
NA	12	TRBJ2-1	TRBV4-2	few	CASSQVRSEQFF	TGTGCCAGCAGCCAAGTACGGAGTGAGCAGTTCTTC
NA	15	TRBJ1-5	TRBV2	NA	CASVGRGNSNQPQHF	TGTGCCAGCGTAGGGAGGGGTAATAGCAATCAGCCCCAGCATTTT
NA	12	TRBJ2-5	TRBV10-3	NA	CAISTLGETQYF	TGTGCCATCAGTACGCTAGGGGAGACCCAGTACTTC
NA	14	TRBJ2-1	TRBV15	NA	CATSRGAPFNEQFF	TGTGCCACCAGCAGGGGTGCCCCCTTCAATGAGCAGTTCTTC
NA	15	TRBJ2-5	TRBV6-1	few	CASIKSAGDQETQYF	TGTGCCAGCATCAAGTCGGCCGGCGACCAAGAGACCCAGTACTTC
TRBD2	16	TRBJ2-7	TRBV4-2	few	CASSQDQAGGPYEQYF	TGTGCCAGCAGCCAAGATCAGGCGGGGGGGCCCTACGAGCAGTACTTC
TRBD1	15	TRBJ2-1	TRBV10-3	few	CAISLGGQAYNEQFF	TGTGCCATCAGTTTGGGGGGACAGGCGTACAATGAGCAGTTCTTC
TRBD1	15	TRBJ2-7	TRBV20-1	NA	CSAEGTGGLGYEQYF	TGCAGTGCGGAGGGGACAGGGGGCTTGGGGTACGAGCAGTACTTC